This T cell receptor (beta chain) derives from a study of post-analysis software for immune sequencing data (dated by TCRdb to between 2014 and 2017). Background on the whole study: Relapsing-remitting, secondary progressive and progressive-relapsing multiple sclerosis were recorded as disease courses, and subtype annotation was lacking for some patients. A subset of samples was prepared in parallel using single-end sample barcoding, then pooled and co-amplified after Illumina adapter ligation. The multiple sclerosis patient repertoires were compared with ten to eleven previously published healthy control repertoires from donors aged 6 to 25 years.

The sample holds a few counts of this clonotype. Its antigen remains unidentified. One end of the junction fails to match germline, which may point to a read error. The germline V gene yields MNHEY for CDR1 and SVGEGT for CDR2. Measured from the cysteine to the phenylalanine, the CDR3 is 15 residues long. Of the read, only the CDR3 DNA is kept; its 45 bases are in frame from base 1. The library was obtained by PCR. Sequencing took place on an Illumina HiSeq 2500. To reduce PCR and sequencing biases, unique molecular identifiers were built into the TCR beta cDNA libraries. Around 500,000 cDNA molecules were obtained for every 1 to 10 million input T cells, so each molecule roughly corresponded to one T cell. The same protocol used for the earlier healthy control dataset was applied to prepare and sequence the patient libraries. Within a given batch, samples were prepared together, multiplexed and sequenced on the same HiSeq lane. The paper's processing steps were these. MIGEC handled the raw barcoded reads, throwing out single-read molecular identifier groups before consensus assembly and CDR3 extraction. VDJtools was used for post-analysis of the clonotype tables, with diversity normalized by down-sampling every dataset to the smallest sample size. Repertoire overlap clustering matched CDR3 amino acid but not nucleotide sequences to correct batch-related cross-sample contamination. TCRdb took the public reads, trimmed them with fastp at Q25, ran MiXCR for clone calling and kept in-frame beta chains. Every distinct CDR3 protein forms one entry, paired with its most common genes and DNA. These V and J calls are TCRdb output, not the study's own analysis. The sample has roughly 580,000 distinct CDR3 sequences on record, around 47% of them singletons. The ten biggest clones cover 1.5% to 2% of the sample.

Broader findings and caveats from the paper: When samples were clustered directly using the F measure, samples prepared in the same batch co-clustered strongly, which prompted a batch-effect correction. Normalized Chao1 diversity was significantly lower in multiple sclerosis patients than controls, suggesting substantial peripheral T-cell clonal expansion. The multiple sclerosis patient group was slightly younger than the control group. Patients showed significantly higher frequencies than controls for a few TRBV segments, among them TRBV5-6, TRBV5-1 and TRBV20-1.

TCR beta repertoires were profiled from peripheral blood of some 13 young patients with multiple sclerosis to demonstrate the VDJtools post-analysis software. Multiple sclerosis patients were children and adolescents aged about 6 to 16 years. The clonotype originates from a girl aged 5 to 17 with multiple sclerosis. This chain joins TRBV6-2 or TRBV6-3 to TRBJ2-4; 7 bases in the junction line up with TRBD1. The J call is in doubt because the DNA end fits TRBJ2-7 better. Sequencing was performed on blood. The CDR3 reads CASSYSSMTGHEQYF. The nucleotide sequence is TGTGCCAGCAGCTACTCTTCTATGACAGGGCACGAGCAGTACTTC.